The source of this T cell receptor (beta chain) is a study of long-term antiretroviral therapy in people with HIV. The CDR3 runs to 14 residues. Trimming took 4 bases from V and 8 from J; bases not matched to a gene: 6. Germline V gene data show CDR1 as LNHDA and CDR2 as SQIVND (reference sequence). The run of the v3.0 immunoSEQ assay was at survey level. Produced via immunoSEQ multiplex PCR; TCRdb's table is partial and in-frame only. The table has about 27,000 clones, more than 80% seen once. The sample consisted of unsorted PBMCs, taken 3 years after starting antiretroviral therapy. This receptor was identified in a middle-aged man with HIV. The chain recombines TRBV19 with TRBJ2-4; 9 bases align to TRBD1. Here the CDR3 DNA reads TGTGCCAGTAGTACCCGGGACAGGGTCGACATTCAGTACTTC. Translation: CASSTRDRVDIQYF.